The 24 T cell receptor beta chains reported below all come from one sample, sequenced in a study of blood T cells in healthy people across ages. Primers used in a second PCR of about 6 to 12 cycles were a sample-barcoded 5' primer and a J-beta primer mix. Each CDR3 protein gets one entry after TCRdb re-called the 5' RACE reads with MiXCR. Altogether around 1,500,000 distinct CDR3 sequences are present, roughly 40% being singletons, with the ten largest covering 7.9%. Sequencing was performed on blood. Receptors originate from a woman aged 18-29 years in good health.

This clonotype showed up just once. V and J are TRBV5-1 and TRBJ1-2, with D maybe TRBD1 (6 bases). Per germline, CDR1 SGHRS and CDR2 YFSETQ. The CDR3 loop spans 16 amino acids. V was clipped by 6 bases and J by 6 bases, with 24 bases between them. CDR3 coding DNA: TGCGCCAGCAACCCTGGGGGCACCGTCCTGAGGAATGGCTACACCTTC. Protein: CASNPGGTVLRNGYTF. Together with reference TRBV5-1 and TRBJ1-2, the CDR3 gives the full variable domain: KAGVTQTPRYLIKTRGQQVTLSCSPISGHRSVSWYQQTPGQGLQFLFEYFSETQRNKGNFPGRFSGRQFSNSRSEMNVSTLELGDSALYLCASNPGGTVLRNGYTFGSGTRLTVV.

DNA for the CDR3: TGCGCCAGCAGGACCTCTAGTTTTAGCACAGATACGCAGTATTTT. This translates into CASRTSSFSTDTQYF. The rearrangement uses TRBV5-1 and TRBJ2-3, with D unclear. Germline V CDR1 and CDR2: SGHRS, YFSETQ. The CDR3 contains 15 residues. With 5 bases removed from V and 0 bases from J, the gap between germline ends came to 13 bases.

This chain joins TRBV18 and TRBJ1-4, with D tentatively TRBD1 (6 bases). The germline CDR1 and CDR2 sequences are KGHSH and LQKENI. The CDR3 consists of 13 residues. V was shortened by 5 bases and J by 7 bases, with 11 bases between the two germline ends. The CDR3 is CASSLGQREKLFF. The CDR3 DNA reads TGTGCCAGCTCATTGGGACAACGTGAAAAACTGTTTTTT.

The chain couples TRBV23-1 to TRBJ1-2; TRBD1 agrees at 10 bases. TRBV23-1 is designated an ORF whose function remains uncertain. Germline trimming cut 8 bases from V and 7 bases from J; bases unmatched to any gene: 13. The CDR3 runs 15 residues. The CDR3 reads CASLREPGTGAGYTF. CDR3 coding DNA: TGCGCCAGCCTCCGAGAGCCAGGGACAGGGGCTGGCTACACCTTC.

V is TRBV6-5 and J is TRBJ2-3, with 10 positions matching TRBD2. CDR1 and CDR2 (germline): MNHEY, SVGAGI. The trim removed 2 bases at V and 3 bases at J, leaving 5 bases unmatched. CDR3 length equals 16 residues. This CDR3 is CASSYSLAGVTDTQYF. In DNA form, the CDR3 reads TGTGCCAGCAGTTACAGTCTAGCGGGAGTAACAGATACGCAGTATTTT.

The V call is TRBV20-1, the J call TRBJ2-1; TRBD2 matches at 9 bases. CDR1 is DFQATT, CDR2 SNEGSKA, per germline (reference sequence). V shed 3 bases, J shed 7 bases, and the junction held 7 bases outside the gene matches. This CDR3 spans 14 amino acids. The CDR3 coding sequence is TGCAGTGCTAGGGCGAGCGGGGGGATTAATGAGCAGTTCTTC. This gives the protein CSARASGGINEQFF.

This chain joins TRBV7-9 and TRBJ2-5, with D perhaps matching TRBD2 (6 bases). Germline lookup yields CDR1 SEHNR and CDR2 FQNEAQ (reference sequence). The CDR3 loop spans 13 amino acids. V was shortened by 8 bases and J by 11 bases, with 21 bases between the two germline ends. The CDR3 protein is CASERVGTGEQYF. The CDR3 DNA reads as TGTGCCAGCGAGCGGGTAGGGACGGGGGAGCAGTACTTC.

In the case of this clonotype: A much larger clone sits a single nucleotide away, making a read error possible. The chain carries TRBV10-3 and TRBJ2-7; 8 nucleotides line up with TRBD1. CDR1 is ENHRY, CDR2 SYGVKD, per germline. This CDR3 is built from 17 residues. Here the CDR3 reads CAISYSSGTGVSCEQYF. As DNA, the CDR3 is TGTGCCATCAGTTATTCCTCCGGGACAGGAGTCTCCTGCGAGCAGTACTTC.

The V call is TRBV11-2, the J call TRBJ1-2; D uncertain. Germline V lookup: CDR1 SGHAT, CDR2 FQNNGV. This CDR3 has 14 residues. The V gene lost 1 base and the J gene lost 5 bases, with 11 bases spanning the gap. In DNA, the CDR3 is TGTGCCAGCAGCTTAGTGGGTTCGGGATATGGCTACACCTTC. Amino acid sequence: CASSLVGSGYGYTF.

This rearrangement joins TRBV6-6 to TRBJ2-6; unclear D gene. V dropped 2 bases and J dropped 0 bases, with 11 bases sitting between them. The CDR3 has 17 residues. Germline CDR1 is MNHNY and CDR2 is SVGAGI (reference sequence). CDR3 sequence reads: CASSYRAIGSGANVLTF. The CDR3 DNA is TGTGCCAGCAGTTACCGGGCAATAGGCTCTGGGGCCAACGTCCTGACTTTC.

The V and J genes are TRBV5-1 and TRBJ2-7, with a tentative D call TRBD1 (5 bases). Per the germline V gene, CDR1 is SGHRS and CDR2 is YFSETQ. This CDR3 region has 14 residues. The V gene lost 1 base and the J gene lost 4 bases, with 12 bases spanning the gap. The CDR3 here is CASSLRTPAYEQYF. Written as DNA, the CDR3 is TGCGCCAGCAGCTTGAGGACACCAGCTTACGAGCAGTACTTC.

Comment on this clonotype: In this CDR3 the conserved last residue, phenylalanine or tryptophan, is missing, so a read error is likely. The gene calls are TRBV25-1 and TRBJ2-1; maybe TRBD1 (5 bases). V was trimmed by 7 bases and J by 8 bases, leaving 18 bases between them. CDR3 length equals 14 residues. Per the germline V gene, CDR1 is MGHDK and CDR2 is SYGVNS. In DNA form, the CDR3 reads TGTGCCAGCAATCGGCAGGGCTTGGTGGATGAGCAGTTCTCC. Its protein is CASNRQGLVDEQFS.

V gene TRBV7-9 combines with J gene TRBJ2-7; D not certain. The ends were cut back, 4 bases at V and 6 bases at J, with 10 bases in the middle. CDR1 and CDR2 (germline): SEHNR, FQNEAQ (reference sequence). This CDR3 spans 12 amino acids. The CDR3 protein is CASSSALAEQYF. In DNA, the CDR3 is TGTGCCAGCAGCTCGGCCCTGGCCGAGCAGTACTTC.

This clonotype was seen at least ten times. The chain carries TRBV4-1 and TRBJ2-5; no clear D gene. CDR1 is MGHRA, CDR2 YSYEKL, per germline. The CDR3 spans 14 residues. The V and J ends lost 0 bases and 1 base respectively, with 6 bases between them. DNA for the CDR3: TGCGCCAGCAGCCAAGATAGGAGCCAAGAGACCCAGTACTTC. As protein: CASSQDRSQETQYF.

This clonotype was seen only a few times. The CDR3 loop is CASTTDSWNTDTQYF. CDR3 DNA: TGTGCCAGCACCACGGACTCCTGGAACACAGATACGCAGTATTTT. The rearrangement links TRBV11-2 to TRBJ2-3, with D possibly TRBD2 on 5 matching bases. CDR1 and CDR2 (germline): SGHAT, FQNNGV. Trimming left V 7 bases short and J 2 bases short, with 16 bases between. CDR3 length: 15 amino acids. Variable domain in full (rest from reference TRBV11-2 and TRBJ2-3): EAGVAQSPRYKIIEKRQSVAFWCNPISGHATLYWYQQILGQGPKLLIQFQNNGVVDDSQLPKDRFSAERLKGVDSTLKIQPAKLEDSAVYLCASTTDSWNTDTQYFGPGTRLTVL.

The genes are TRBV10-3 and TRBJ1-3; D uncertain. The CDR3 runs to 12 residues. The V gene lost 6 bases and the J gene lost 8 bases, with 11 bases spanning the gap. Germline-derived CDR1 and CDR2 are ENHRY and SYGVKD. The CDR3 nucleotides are TGTGCCATCAGGAGTGACTCCGACACCATATATTTT. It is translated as CAIRSDSDTIYF.

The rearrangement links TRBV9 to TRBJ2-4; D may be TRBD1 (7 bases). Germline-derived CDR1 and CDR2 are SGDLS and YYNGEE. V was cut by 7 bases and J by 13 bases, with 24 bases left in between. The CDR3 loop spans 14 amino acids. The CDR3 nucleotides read TGTGCCAGCGCGAGGGACAGTGGGCACCGGGAGCAGTACTTC. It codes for CASARDSGHREQYF.

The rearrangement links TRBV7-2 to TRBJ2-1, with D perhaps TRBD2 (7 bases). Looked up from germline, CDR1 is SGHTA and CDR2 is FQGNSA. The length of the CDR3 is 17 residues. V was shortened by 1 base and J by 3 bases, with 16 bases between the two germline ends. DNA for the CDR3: TGTGCCAGCAGCTTAGGGGGCGGGGGCTCGGTCTACAATGAGCAGTTCTTC. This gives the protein CASSLGGGGSVYNEQFF.

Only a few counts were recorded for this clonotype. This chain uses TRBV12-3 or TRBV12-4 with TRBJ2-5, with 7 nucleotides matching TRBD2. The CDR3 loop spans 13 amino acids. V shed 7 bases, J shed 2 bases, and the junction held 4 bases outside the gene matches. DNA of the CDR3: TGTGCCAGCACCCCGCGGGGGCAAGAGACCCAGTACTTC. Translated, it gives CASTPRGQETQYF.

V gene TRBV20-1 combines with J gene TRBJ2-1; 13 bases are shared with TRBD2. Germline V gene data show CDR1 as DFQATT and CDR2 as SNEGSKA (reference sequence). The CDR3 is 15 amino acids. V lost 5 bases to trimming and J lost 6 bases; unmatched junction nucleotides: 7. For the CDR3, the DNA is TGCAGTGCTTTACCGGGACTAGCGGGGTTCAATGAGCAGTTCTTC. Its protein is CSALPGLAGFNEQFF.

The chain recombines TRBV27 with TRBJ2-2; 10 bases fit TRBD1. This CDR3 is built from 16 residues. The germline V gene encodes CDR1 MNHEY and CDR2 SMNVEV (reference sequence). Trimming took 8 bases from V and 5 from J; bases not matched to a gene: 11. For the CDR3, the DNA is TGTGCCAGCGGGAGACAGGGGGCCGGGAGTACCGGGGAGCTGTTTTTT. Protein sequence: CASGRQGAGSTGELFF.

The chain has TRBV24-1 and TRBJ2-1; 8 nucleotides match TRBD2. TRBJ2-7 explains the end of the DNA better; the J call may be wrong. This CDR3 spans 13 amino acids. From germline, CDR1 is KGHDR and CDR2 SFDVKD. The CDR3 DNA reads TGTGCCACCAGTGCGGGAGGGGACAATGAGCAGTACTTC. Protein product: CATSAGGDNEQYF.

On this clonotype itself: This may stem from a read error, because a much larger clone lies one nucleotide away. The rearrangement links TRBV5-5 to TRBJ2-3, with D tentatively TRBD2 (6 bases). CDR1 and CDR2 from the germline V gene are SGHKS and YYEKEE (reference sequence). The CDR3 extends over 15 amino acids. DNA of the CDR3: TGTGCCCGCAGCTTGTCGGGGACTAGCACAGATACGCAGTATTTT. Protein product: CARSLSGTSTDTQYF.

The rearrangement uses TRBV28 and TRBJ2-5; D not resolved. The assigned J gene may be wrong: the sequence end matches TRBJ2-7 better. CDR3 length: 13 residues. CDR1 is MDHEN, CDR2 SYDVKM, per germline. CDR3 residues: CASTALGGYEQYF. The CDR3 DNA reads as TGTGCCAGCACCGCCTTGGGCGGCTACGAGCAGTACTTC.